Reported below is one TCR beta chain. Some clones are missing from TCRdb's copy, which holds only in-frame ones; the method was immunoSEQ multiplex PCR. The sample shows thousands of clones, roughly 98% of them seen only once. The sample is drawn from a study of naive CD8 T cells in extremely preterm neonates. Without labor or membrane rupture, elective cesareans at about 35-43 weeks supplied term cord blood. CDR1 is SNHLY and CDR2 is FYNNEI in the germline V gene. The CDR3 totals 13 residues. V lost 7 bases and J 0 bases, leaving 7 bases between the germline ends. Sequenced sample: naive CD8+ T cells from cord blood. The receptor's source is a newborn in good health. The chain combines TRBV2 with TRBJ1-5; D is undetermined. CDR3 region: CASNIYSNQPQHF. CDR3 coding DNA: TGTGCCAGCAACATATATAGCAATCAGCCCCAGCATTTT.